These T cell receptor beta chains were read from a single sample in a study of blood T cell repertoires in COVID-19. Libraries were prepared by immunoSEQ multiplex PCR; TCRdb keeps only in-frame clonotypes and omits some of them. The table includes tens of thousands of clones, 70% to 85% detected once. Sequenced sample: peripheral blood. The source of these receptors is a man aged 55-75 years with acute or convalescent COVID-19. The CDR3 runs from the conserved cysteine through the conserved F or W. The order of the fields is J gene, V gene, D gene, clone size, CDR3 protein, CDR3 DNA. The D gene is left open where the match is weak. Clone sizes are given selectively: once, few, many, or a class where the clone is expanded.

>TRBJ2-7|TRBV18|TRBD1|few
CASSTGGEQYF
TGTGCCAGCTCGACAGGGGGCGAGCAGTACTTC
>TRBJ2-3|TRBV7-8|TRBD2|NA
CASSPIVLAGGSIHTDTQYF
TGTGCCAGCAGCCCTATTGTTCTAGCGGGAGGTTCAATCCACACAGATACGCAGTATTTT
>TRBJ1-2|TRBV12-3/TRBV12-4|NA|NA
CASSPQGTYGYTF
TGTGCCAGCAGCCCTCAGGGGACCTATGGCTACACCTTC
>TRBJ2-1|TRBV10-3|NA|NA
CAVRDSAYNEQFF
TGTGCCGTCCGGGACTCCGCTTACAATGAGCAGTTCTTC
>TRBJ2-3|TRBV5-5|TRBD1|NA
CASSLVAGGQGTDTQYF
TGTGCCAGCAGCTTGGTGGCAGGGGGCCAGGGCACAGATACGCAGTATTTT
>TRBJ2-1|TRBV6-4|TRBD2|NA
CASSDTSGRSQFF
TGTGCCAGCAGTGATACTAGCGGGAGGTCCCAGTTCTTC
>TRBJ1-1|TRBV6-6|TRBD1|NA
CASSRPPGGGFGSSAFF
TGTGCCAGCAGTCGTCCTCCAGGGGGCGGTTTCGGATCGTCAGCTTTCTTT
>TRBJ2-7|TRBV7-6|NA|NA
CASSLVGAAFYEQYF
TGTGCCAGCAGCTTAGTAGGAGCAGCTTTCTACGAGCAGTACTTC
>TRBJ2-7|TRBV15|TRBD1|NA
CATSRDGLGWFGTGGDEQYF
TGTGCCACCAGCAGAGATGGGTTGGGTTGGTTTGGGACAGGGGGTGACGAGCAGTACTTC
>TRBJ1-5|TRBV30|TRBD1|once
CAWSGTGEGAQHF
TGTGCCTGGAGTGGGACAGGGGAAGGGGCCCAGCATTTT
>TRBJ1-2|TRBV9|TRBD1|NA
CASSVDSSGGYGYTF
TGTGCCAGCAGCGTAGATTCGTCAGGGGGCTATGGCTACACCTTC
>TRBJ2-7|TRBV6-5|TRBD1|NA
CASSQGQIYEQYF
TGTGCCAGCAGTCAGGGACAGATCTACGAGCAGTACTTC
>TRBJ1-2|TRBV5-6|TRBD1|NA
CASSLAPTGVYNYGYTF
TGTGCCAGCAGCTTGGCACCGACAGGGGTGTACAACTATGGCTACACCTTC
>TRBJ2-7|TRBV6-5|NA|NA
CASSTGTTPYEQYF
TGTGCCAGCAGTACCGGGACAACCCCCTACGAGCAGTACTTC
>TRBJ2-4|TRBV7-6|NA|NA
CASSLGGDGSGIQYF
TGTGCCAGCAGCTTAGGGGGGGACGGGAGCGGCATTCAGTACTTC
>TRBJ2-7|TRBV6-5|NA|NA
CASRRQAQALYEQYF
TGTGCCAGCAGAAGACAGGCACAAGCCCTATACGAGCAGTACTTC
>TRBJ2-1|TRBV29-1|NA|NA
CSVEGAGEKFYNEQFF
TGCAGCGTTGAAGGGGCTGGGGAGAAGTTTTACAATGAGCAGTTCTTC
>TRBJ2-3|TRBV5-1|NA|NA
CASSLGALGTDTQYF
TGCGCCAGCAGCTTGGGGGCGTTGGGCACAGATACGCAGTATTTT
>TRBJ1-6|TRBV19|NA|NA
CASSTNLRTATNSPLHF
TGTGCCAGTAGTACTAATCTGCGAACAGCCACTAATTCACCCCTCCACTTT
>TRBJ1-4|TRBV30|TRBD1|NA
CAWHDRGATNEKLFF
TGTGCCTGGCACGACAGGGGCGCAACTAATGAAAAACTGTTTTTT
>TRBJ1-1|TRBV5-1|TRBD1|NA
CASSLSPQTGGRVAFF
TGCGCCAGCAGCTTGTCTCCCCAAACAGGGGGCAGAGTAGCTTTCTTT
>TRBJ2-2|TRBV12-1|NA|NA
CASSEFKGLAGGPGDGELFF
TGTGCCAGCAGCGAGTTTAAGGGACTAGCGGGAGGGCCTGGTGACGGGGAGCTGTTTTTT
>TRBJ2-2|TRBV14|NA|few
CASSPWLGAVNTGELFF
TGTGCCAGCAGCCCCTGGCTGGGAGCGGTTAACACCGGGGAGCTGTTTTTT
>TRBJ2-7|TRBV7-8|NA|NA
CASSLATGIGYEQYF
TGTGCCAGCAGCTTAGCAACAGGGATAGGCTACGAGCAGTACTTC
>TRBJ2-1|TRBV19|TRBD2|few
CASSHSGTSGMSSYNEQFF
TGTGCCAGTAGCCATTCCGGGACTAGCGGGATGAGCTCCTACAATGAGCAGTTCTTC
>TRBJ2-1|TRBV6-2/TRBV6-3|NA|NA
CASSIANEQFF
TGTGCCAGCAGTATAGCGAATGAGCAGTTCTTC
>TRBJ2-3|TRBV10-3|TRBD1|NA
CAISGDRGRTDTQYF
TGTGCCATCAGTGGGGACAGGGGACGCACAGATACGCAGTATTTT
>TRBJ2-1|TRBV24-1|NA|NA
CATSDPRLAGRRYNEQFF
TGTGCCACCAGTGACCCCAGGCTCGCGGGAAGACGTTACAATGAGCAGTTCTTC
>TRBJ2-1|TRBV9|TRBD2|NA
CASSVSGTSGILNEQFF
TGTGCCAGCAGCGTCTCCGGGACTAGCGGGATTCTCAATGAGCAGTTCTTC
>TRBJ1-6|TRBV9|TRBD1|few
CASSVGGTGYNSPLHF
TGTGCCAGCAGCGTCGGGGGGACAGGGTACAATTCACCCCTCCACTTT
>TRBJ1-1|TRBV5-1|NA|NA
CASSLAVGAVTEAFF
TGCGCCAGCAGCTTGGCCGTGGGGGCGGTGACTGAAGCTTTCTTT
>TRBJ1-2|TRBV9|NA|NA
CASSVEEGLGEGYTF
TGTGCCAGCAGCGTAGAGGAGGGGCTGGGTGAAGGCTACACCTTC
>TRBJ2-7|TRBV4-1|NA|NA
CASSQASQASYEQYF
TGCGCCAGCAGCCAAGCCAGTCAGGCCTCCTACGAGCAGTACTTC
>TRBJ2-1|TRBV11-3|TRBD2|NA
CASSLDESREGSHEQFF
TGTGCCAGCAGCTTAGATGAGTCGAGGGAGGGCAGCCATGAGCAGTTCTTC
>TRBJ1-3|TRBV6-6|TRBD1|NA
CASRDRGSGNTIYF
TGTGCCAGCCGGGACAGGGGATCTGGAAACACCATATATTTT
>TRBJ2-7|TRBV2|TRBD1|NA
CASSWTGADYEQYF
TGTGCCAGCAGCTGGACAGGGGCCGACTACGAGCAGTACTTC
>TRBJ1-2|TRBV24-1|TRBD1|NA
CATSDPGQARLLYGYTF
TGTGCCACCAGTGATCCTGGACAGGCTCGACTGCTCTATGGCTACACCTTC
>TRBJ2-7|TRBV5-5|TRBD1|NA
CASSTGTGVSYEQYF
TGTGCCAGCAGTACCGGAACAGGGGTGTCCTACGAGCAGTACTTC
>TRBJ2-2|TRBV7-9|NA|few
CASGGASTGELFF
TGTGCCAGCGGGGGGGCGAGCACCGGGGAGCTGTTTTTT
>TRBJ1-2|TRBV7-3|NA|NA
CASSLRGGDGYTF
TGTGCCAGCAGCCTCCGGGGAGGGGACGGCTACACCTTC
>TRBJ2-7|TRBV4-2|NA|NA
CASSPQRRGSYEQYF
TGTGCCAGCAGCCCTCAGCGGAGGGGCTCCTACGAGCAGTACTTC
>TRBJ1-3|TRBV5-4|NA|NA
CASSLGSSGNTIYF
TGTGCCAGCAGCTTGGGCAGCTCTGGAAACACCATATATTTT
>TRBJ2-2|TRBV19|NA|NA
CASSIDRQGGNTGELFF
TGTGCCAGTAGTATAGATCGGCAGGGCGGGAACACCGGGGAGCTGTTTTTT
>TRBJ1-1|TRBV10-3|NA|NA
CAISERGMNTEAFF
TGTGCCATCAGTGAGAGAGGAATGAACACTGAAGCTTTCTTT
>TRBJ2-1|TRBV28|TRBD2|few
CASSLFSSGAYNEQFF
TGTGCCAGCAGTTTATTTTCTAGCGGAGCTTACAATGAGCAGTTCTTC
>TRBJ2-3|TRBV2|NA|NA
CASSEIRADTDTQYF
TGTGCCAGCAGTGAAATAAGAGCGGACACAGATACGCAGTATTTT
>TRBJ1-4|TRBV6-5|NA|NA
CASRSEFLSNEKLFF
TGTGCCAGCAGATCGGAGTTTTTGTCTAATGAAAAACTGTTTTTT
>TRBJ1-3|TRBV6-5|TRBD1|NA
CASSRQGGNTIYF
TGTGCCAGCAGTCGACAGGGTGGAAACACCATATATTTT
>TRBJ1-1|TRBV27|TRBD1|once
CASSPTSTGKNTEAFF
TGTGCCAGCAGTCCAACCTCGACAGGGAAGAACACTGAAGCTTTCTTT
>TRBJ2-7|TRBV18|NA|NA
CASSPRLDFYEQYF
TGTGCCAGCTCCCCGCGGTTAGATTTCTACGAGCAGTACTTC
>TRBJ2-2|TRBV6-5|NA|NA
CASTPPGSGELFF
TGTGCCAGCACCCCCCCGGGAAGCGGGGAGCTGTTTTTT
>TRBJ2-7|TRBV28|TRBD2|few
CASILTLAGTYEQYF
TGTGCCAGCATACTAACACTAGCGGGAACATACGAGCAGTACTTC
>TRBJ2-3|TRBV28|TRBD1|NA
CASSLMGQGATDTQYF
TGTGCCAGCAGTTTAATGGGGCAGGGGGCAACAGATACGCAGTATTTT
>TRBJ2-3|TRBV7-9|NA|NA
CASSTRRAGRPDTQYF
TGTGCCAGCAGCACAAGACGGGCAGGGAGGCCAGATACGCAGTATTTT
>TRBJ2-7|TRBV7-2|TRBD1|once
CASSRRTGHEQYF
TGTGCCAGCAGCAGGCGGACAGGCCACGAGCAGTACTTC
>TRBJ1-3|TRBV5-1|TRBD1|NA
CASSYGQGNGNTIYF
TGCGCCAGCAGCTACGGACAGGGTAACGGAAACACCATATATTTT
>TRBJ2-3|TRBV21-1|NA|NA
CASSKGPPKLKTASAADTQYF
TGTGCCAGCAGCAAAGGTCCGCCGAAACTGAAGACAGCTTCGGCAGCAGATACGCAGTATTTT
>TRBJ1-1|TRBV11-1|TRBD1|once
CASSLNPGTDTEAFF
TGTGCCAGCAGCTTGAACCCCGGGACAGACACTGAAGCTTTCTTT
>TRBJ2-5|TRBV24-1|NA|few
CATSDFRGETQYF
TGTGCCACCAGTGATTTTCGGGGGGAGACCCAGTACTTC
>TRBJ1-2|TRBV29-1|NA|NA
CSVEDPGRDYGYTF
TGCAGCGTTGAAGATCCCGGGAGGGACTATGGCTACACCTTC